Given below is one T cell receptor beta chain in context. Its target is unknown. This sample is drawn from a study of T cell repertoires in cytomegalovirus infection. Study details: An indication of both CMV infection and matching HLA type came from public TCR beta signatures.

MiXCR, applied by TCRdb to the reads, yields one record per CDR3 protein. Of 250,000 to 300,000 distinct CDR3 sequences listed, 12% to 15% were seen once; the top ten hold about 8.7%. Study findings and constraints: The response measured ex vivo was dominated by TCR beta clonotypes (HLA-C-restricted and CMV-specific).

The CDR3 is made up of 15 amino acids. Germline V gene data show CDR1 as LGHDT and CDR2 as YNNKEL (reference sequence). Trimming took 4 bases from V and 11 from J; bases not matched to a gene: 11. V usage is TRBV3-1 and J usage is TRBJ2-1, with 10 nucleotides matching TRBD2. The receptor was isolated from a human donor in good health (CMV status not recorded). Some clones in this sample may be carry-over from other donors' samples. Sequencing was done on a sample of PBMCs. The CDR3 nucleotides are TGTGCCAGCAGCCTAATAGCGGGGGGTCAGTCTAAGCAGTTCTTC. Translating gives CASSLIAGGQSKQFF.